These T cell receptor beta chains were read from a single sample in a study of T cells in Graves' hyperthyroidism and ophthalmopathy. TCRdb reprocessed the multiplex PCR reads with MiXCR, giving one entry per CDR3 protein. The repertoire has 350,000 to 400,000 distinct CDR3 sequences, approximately 18% of them found once; the top ten carry 40%. The specimen sequenced was blood. The receptor source for this set is a man younger than 30 with Graves' ophthalmopathy. CDR3s include the opening cysteine and the closing phenylalanine or tryptophan. D genes are given only for firm matches. A row's size may be missing; if present it is once, few, many or a size class.

D gene: NA
V gene: TRBV6-1
clone size: many
J gene: TRBJ2-3
CDR3 DNA: TGTGCCAGCAGTCTCTGGGACGGAGACACAGATACGCAGTATTTT
CDR3 protein: CASSLWDGDTDTQYF

D gene: TRBD1
V gene: TRBV24-1
clone size: few
J gene: TRBJ2-1
CDR3 DNA: TGTGCCACCAGTGATTCAGCCCGGGACAGGGGGTACAATGAGCAGTTCTTC
CDR3 protein: CATSDSARDRGYNEQFF

D gene: NA
V gene: TRBV12-3/TRBV12-4
clone size: many
J gene: TRBJ1-2
CDR3 DNA: TGTGCCAGCAGTTATCCAGGTCGGGGAGACTATGGCTACACCTTC
CDR3 protein: CASSYPGRGDYGYTF

D gene: NA
V gene: TRBV5-8
clone size: few
J gene: TRBJ2-5
CDR3 DNA: TGTGCCAGCAGCTTGGCTGCGGGTACCCTCCAAGAGACCCAGTACTTC
CDR3 protein: CASSLAAGTLQETQYF

D gene: TRBD1
V gene: TRBV7-9
clone size: many
J gene: TRBJ2-7
CDR3 DNA: TGTGCCACCGCGACAGGGGTAGTCTACGAGCAGTACTTC
CDR3 protein: CATATGVVYEQYF

D gene: NA
V gene: TRBV5-1
clone size: many
J gene: TRBJ2-3
CDR3 DNA: TGCGCCAGCAGCACCGAGATGCATACGCAGTATTTT
CDR3 protein: CASSTEMHTQYF

D gene: NA
V gene: TRBV13
clone size: few
J gene: TRBJ2-3
CDR3 DNA: TGTGCCAGCAGCTTTCGGGCCTCTCCCACAGATACGCAGTATTTT
CDR3 protein: CASSFRASPTDTQYF

D gene: NA
V gene: TRBV4-1
clone size: NA
J gene: TRBJ2-2
CDR3 DNA: TGCGCCAGCAGCCAAGTATCGAACACCGGGGAGCTGTTTTTT
CDR3 protein: CASSQVSNTGELFF

D gene: TRBD1
V gene: TRBV2
clone size: many
J gene: TRBJ1-6
CDR3 DNA: TGTGCCAGCAGCGCCCAGACAGGGACCGGGTCACCCCTCCACTTT
CDR3 protein: CASSAQTGTGSPLHF

D gene: TRBD1
V gene: TRBV6-5
clone size: many
J gene: TRBJ1-2
CDR3 DNA: TGTGCCAGCAGTTACTCGGTGATTATGACAGGGGAGCATGGCTACACCTTC
CDR3 protein: CASSYSVIMTGEHGYTF

D gene: NA
V gene: TRBV5-4
clone size: NA
J gene: TRBJ1-6
CDR3 DNA: TGTGCCATGGTACAAGCGGGGCATAATTCACCCCTCCACTTT
CDR3 protein: CAMVQAGHNSPLHF

D gene: NA
V gene: TRBV15
clone size: few
J gene: TRBJ2-1
CDR3 DNA: TGTGCCACCAGCAGAGCACCCGGGACCTACAATGAGCAGTTCTTC
CDR3 protein: CATSRAPGTYNEQFF

D gene: NA
V gene: TRBV2
clone size: many
J gene: TRBJ1-5
CDR3 DNA: TGTGCCAGCAGCCAGGGGCGGAATCAGCCCCAGCATTTT
CDR3 protein: CASSQGRNQPQHF

D gene: NA
V gene: TRBV2
clone size: many
J gene: TRBJ2-7
CDR3 DNA: TGTGCCAGCAGCCCCTCCGGAAAGGGGGAGCAGTACTTC
CDR3 protein: CASSPSGKGEQYF

D gene: TRBD2
V gene: TRBV15
clone size: NA
J gene: TRBJ2-1
CDR3 DNA: TGTGCCACCAGCAGAGTAGCGGGGGGCGGGGATGAGCAGTTCTTC
CDR3 protein: CATSRVAGGGDEQFF

D gene: TRBD2
V gene: TRBV9
clone size: once
J gene: TRBJ2-5
CDR3 DNA: TGTGCCGGCAGCACGGTTGGGAGGGGACTCCAAGAGACCCAGTACTTC
CDR3 protein: CAGSTVGRGLQETQYF

D gene: NA
V gene: TRBV7-6
clone size: NA
J gene: TRBJ2-2
CDR3 DNA: TGTGCCAGCAGCGGACGGGGGACGGACACCGGGGAGCTGTTTTTT
CDR3 protein: CASSGRGTDTGELFF

D gene: TRBD2
V gene: TRBV4-1
clone size: NA
J gene: TRBJ2-5
CDR3 DNA: TGCGCCAGCAGCCAAGTCAGTTCTAGCGGGGGGCCTAGGGAGACCCAGTACTTC
CDR3 protein: CASSQVSSSGGPRETQYF

D gene: NA
V gene: TRBV2
clone size: many
J gene: TRBJ2-7
CDR3 DNA: TGTGCCAGCGTTGGAGGGGGCGTCCCCGAGCAGTACTTC
CDR3 protein: CASVGGGVPEQYF

D gene: NA
V gene: TRBV12-3/TRBV12-4
clone size: many
J gene: TRBJ1-1
CDR3 DNA: TGTGCCAGCAGTTGGGGAATTGAAGCTTTCTTT
CDR3 protein: CASSWGIEAFF

D gene: TRBD2
V gene: TRBV28
clone size: NA
J gene: TRBJ2-5
CDR3 DNA: TGTGCCAGCAGTGATAGCGGGGGGGCCGTTGAGACCCAGTACTTC
CDR3 protein: CASSDSGGAVETQYF

D gene: NA
V gene: TRBV24-1
clone size: once
J gene: TRBJ2-1
CDR3 DNA: TGTGCCACCAGTGAGCCTACTACCCCGGGCCACTACAAAGAGCAGTTCTTC
CDR3 protein: CATSEPTTPGHYKEQFF

D gene: NA
V gene: TRBV2
clone size: many
J gene: TRBJ2-1
CDR3 DNA: TGTGCCAGCAGTGACGGGCCCTACAATGAGCAGTTCTTC
CDR3 protein: CASSDGPYNEQFF

D gene: TRBD2
V gene: TRBV12-3/TRBV12-4
clone size: few
J gene: TRBJ2-2
CDR3 DNA: TGTGCCAGCGCTTTTGGGGGGGTGTCCGGGGAGCTGTTTTTT
CDR3 protein: CASAFGGVSGELFF

D gene: NA
V gene: TRBV27
clone size: NA
J gene: TRBJ2-1
CDR3 DNA: TGTGCCAGCAGTTTATCTAACTACCCCCCAGGGGATGAGCAGTTCTTC
CDR3 protein: CASSLSNYPPGDEQFF

D gene: NA
V gene: TRBV2
clone size: few
J gene: TRBJ2-1
CDR3 DNA: TGTGCCGGCAGTAGCGGTTTCGATGAGCAGTTCTTC
CDR3 protein: CAGSSGFDEQFF

D gene: TRBD1
V gene: TRBV20-1
clone size: NA
J gene: TRBJ1-2
CDR3 DNA: TGCAGTGCCGGGACAGGTGGAGGCTACACCTTC
CDR3 protein: CSAGTGGGYTF

D gene: TRBD1
V gene: TRBV5-1
clone size: many
J gene: TRBJ2-7
CDR3 DNA: TGCGCCAGCAGCTCCCGGACAGGGGCCTACGAGCAGTACTTC
CDR3 protein: CASSSRTGAYEQYF

D gene: NA
V gene: TRBV28
clone size: many
J gene: TRBJ2-5
CDR3 DNA: TGTGCCAGCAGTTTTGGTGGGAGGGGGCAAGAGACCCAGTACTTC
CDR3 protein: CASSFGGRGQETQYF

D gene: NA
V gene: TRBV6-1
clone size: many
J gene: TRBJ2-7
CDR3 DNA: TGTGCCAGCACTACCCCCTGGGGGACACTCTACGAGCAGTACTTC
CDR3 protein: CASTTPWGTLYEQYF

D gene: NA
V gene: TRBV7-9
clone size: many
J gene: TRBJ2-5
CDR3 DNA: TGTGCCAGCAGCTTAGATCCGGCTAGGGCCCAGTACTTC
CDR3 protein: CASSLDPARAQYF

D gene: TRBD1
V gene: TRBV19
clone size: NA
J gene: TRBJ1-2
CDR3 DNA: TGTGCCAGTACTGACAGGGCATCAAACTATGGCTACACCTTC
CDR3 protein: CASTDRASNYGYTF

D gene: TRBD2
V gene: TRBV5-1
clone size: few
J gene: TRBJ2-1
CDR3 DNA: TGCGCCAGCAGCTTGGCGGGGGGGGCGGCAAACAATGAGCAGTTCTTC
CDR3 protein: CASSLAGGAANNEQFF

D gene: NA
V gene: TRBV7-9
clone size: many
J gene: TRBJ2-7
CDR3 DNA: TGTGCCAGCAGCTACTGGGAGGGGACAAAGACCTACGAGCAGTACTTC
CDR3 protein: CASSYWEGTKTYEQYF

D gene: NA
V gene: TRBV18
clone size: many
J gene: TRBJ2-7
CDR3 DNA: TGTGCCAGCTCCCAAGGACAGTCCTACGAGCAGTACTTC
CDR3 protein: CASSQGQSYEQYF

D gene: NA
V gene: TRBV19
clone size: few
J gene: TRBJ1-1
CDR3 DNA: TGTGCCAGTAGTAAGCAGATGGATCCCCTCAACACTGAAGCTTTCTTT
CDR3 protein: CASSKQMDPLNTEAFF

D gene: NA
V gene: TRBV5-1
clone size: many
J gene: TRBJ2-3
CDR3 DNA: TGCGCCAGCAGCTTGGCCCGGACAGACGACCTCACAGATACGCAGTATTTT
CDR3 protein: CASSLARTDDLTDTQYF

D gene: NA
V gene: TRBV7-6
clone size: many
J gene: TRBJ2-3
CDR3 DNA: TGTGCCAGCAGCGGACGACAGAGGGATATCACAGATACGCAGTATTTT
CDR3 protein: CASSGRQRDITDTQYF

D gene: NA
V gene: TRBV5-1
clone size: NA
J gene: TRBJ1-1
CDR3 DNA: TGTACCAGCAGCTTGGACGGGGGTCTCTACACTGAAGCTTTCTTT
CDR3 protein: CTSSLDGGLYTEAFF

D gene: TRBD2
V gene: TRBV7-3
clone size: NA
J gene: TRBJ2-1
CDR3 DNA: TGTGCCAGCAGCGAAACCGGGACTAGCGGGGGGGCCTTGAGGAATGAGCAGTTCTTC
CDR3 protein: CASSETGTSGGALRNEQFF

D gene: NA
V gene: TRBV30
clone size: NA
J gene: TRBJ1-1
CDR3 DNA: TGTGCCTGGAAGGGGATGGTCACTGAAGCTTCCTTT
CDR3 protein: CAWKGMVTEASF

D gene: NA
V gene: TRBV7-2
clone size: many
J gene: TRBJ2-1
CDR3 DNA: TGTGCCAGCAGCTTATTTCAGGGACTCAATGAGCAGTTCTTC
CDR3 protein: CASSLFQGLNEQFF

D gene: TRBD2
V gene: TRBV29-1
clone size: many
J gene: TRBJ2-3
CDR3 DNA: TGCAGCGTTGCAGCGGGGAGCACTAGCACAGATACGCAGTATTTT
CDR3 protein: CSVAAGSTSTDTQYF

D gene: NA
V gene: TRBV11-2
clone size: many
J gene: TRBJ1-1
CDR3 DNA: TGTGCCAGCAGCTTAGCCGGGCCCCCTGAAGCTTTCTTT
CDR3 protein: CASSLAGPPEAFF

D gene: TRBD1
V gene: TRBV10-3
clone size: few
J gene: TRBJ2-5
CDR3 DNA: TGTGCCATCAGTGGACAGGGGCAGGGAGAGACCCAGTACTTC
CDR3 protein: CAISGQGQGETQYF

D gene: NA
V gene: TRBV6-6
clone size: many
J gene: TRBJ1-5
CDR3 DNA: TGTGCCAGCAGTTGGTCCAGTAACGGAGATAGCAATCAGCCCCAGCATTTT
CDR3 protein: CASSWSSNGDSNQPQHF

D gene: TRBD2
V gene: TRBV9
clone size: NA
J gene: TRBJ2-1
CDR3 DNA: TGTGCCAGCAGTTCCGGGACTAGCGACTACAATGAGCAGTTCTTC
CDR3 protein: CASSSGTSDYNEQFF

D gene: TRBD2
V gene: TRBV6-1
clone size: many
J gene: TRBJ2-5
CDR3 DNA: TGTGCCAGCAGCTTTAGGACTAGCGGGGGGCCGCCCTCTCAAGAGACCCAGTACTTC
CDR3 protein: CASSFRTSGGPPSQETQYF

D gene: NA
V gene: TRBV10-3
clone size: many
J gene: TRBJ1-1
CDR3 DNA: TGTGCCATCAGTGCTCACACGGGACAAGCGAACACTGAAGCTTTCTTT
CDR3 protein: CAISAHTGQANTEAFF

D gene: TRBD2
V gene: TRBV13
clone size: many
J gene: TRBJ2-5
CDR3 DNA: TGTGCCAGCAGCCCCCCAGCGGGGGAGACCCAGTACTTC
CDR3 protein: CASSPPAGETQYF

D gene: TRBD1
V gene: TRBV11-2
clone size: NA
J gene: TRBJ1-1
CDR3 DNA: TGTGCCAGCAGCTCAAGGACAGGTGTTAAAGCTTTCTTT
CDR3 protein: CASSSRTGVKAFF

D gene: TRBD1
V gene: TRBV2
clone size: once
J gene: TRBJ2-3
CDR3 DNA: TGTGCCAGCAGTGGGACAGGGGGCCACACAGATACGCAGTATTTT
CDR3 protein: CASSGTGGHTDTQYF

D gene: NA
V gene: TRBV12-3/TRBV12-4
clone size: NA
J gene: TRBJ2-5
CDR3 DNA: TGTGCCAGCAGTCCGCTACAGGGATCAGAGACCCAGTACTTC
CDR3 protein: CASSPLQGSETQYF

D gene: NA
V gene: TRBV28
clone size: NA
J gene: TRBJ2-7
CDR3 DNA: TGTGCCAGCAGAACGGACGCGGCCGCCTCCTACGAGCAGTACTTC
CDR3 protein: CASRTDAAASYEQYF

D gene: NA
V gene: TRBV19
clone size: few
J gene: TRBJ1-5
CDR3 DNA: TGTGCCAGTAGTGCTACAGGATCTCATCAGCCCCAGCATTTT
CDR3 protein: CASSATGSHQPQHF

D gene: NA
V gene: TRBV7-9
clone size: few
J gene: TRBJ1-6
CDR3 DNA: TGTGCCAGCAGCTTCGGAGGGTCCTATAATTCACCCCTCCACTTT
CDR3 protein: CASSFGGSYNSPLHF

D gene: NA
V gene: TRBV5-1
clone size: NA
J gene: TRBJ2-2
CDR3 DNA: TGCGCCAGCAGCTTGGCATATTCGAACACCGGGGAGCTGTTTTTT
CDR3 protein: CASSLAYSNTGELFF

D gene: NA
V gene: TRBV19
clone size: few
J gene: TRBJ1-2
CDR3 DNA: TGTGCCAGTAGTATCTCTCCGGGCCTCTATGGCTACACCTTC
CDR3 protein: CASSISPGLYGYTF

D gene: NA
V gene: TRBV19
clone size: few
J gene: TRBJ2-7
CDR3 DNA: TGTGCCAGTAGTACCGATCCACAGGAATTCCCCTACGAGCAGTACTTC
CDR3 protein: CASSTDPQEFPYEQYF